These T cell receptor beta chains were read from a single sample in a study of response to subunit inactivated influenza vaccine. TCRdb independently ran MiXCR on the RT-PCR reads; one entry per CDR3 protein. The data contain hundreds of thousands of distinct CDR3 sequences, about 14% of them singletons. The sequencing here drew on PBMCs from blood, taken approximately 15 days before vaccination. The receptors come from a man aged 50-60 years who received an inactivated influenza vaccine. CDR3s include the opening cysteine and the closing phenylalanine or tryptophan. Each record gives: D gene, V gene, J gene, clone size, CDR3 DNA, CDR3 protein. A D gene is named only where the DNA matches it firmly. The size of a clone is reported for some rows only, either as once, few or many, or as a class for expanded clones.

d_gene: .
v_gene: TRBV12-3/TRBV12-4
j_gene: TRBJ1-1
abundance: few
CDR3nt: TGTGCCAGCAGTTTCTCGGGACAACTGAACACTGAAGCTTTCTTT
CDR3aa: CASSFSGQLNTEAFF

d_gene: .
v_gene: TRBV29-1
j_gene: TRBJ2-5
abundance: many
CDR3nt: TGCAGCGTTGTAAGGGGGTCGGAAGAGACCCAGTACTTC
CDR3aa: CSVVRGSEETQYF

d_gene: .
v_gene: TRBV20-1
j_gene: TRBJ2-7
abundance: .
CDR3nt: TGCAGTGCTGCCGTTGGGGGCCTCTCCTACGAGCAGTACTTC
CDR3aa: CSAAVGGLSYEQYF

d_gene: TRBD1
v_gene: TRBV4-1
j_gene: TRBJ2-7
abundance: few
CDR3nt: TGCGCCAGCAGCCAAGGGGGACAGGGCCTCGGCGAGCAGTACTTC
CDR3aa: CASSQGGQGLGEQYF

d_gene: TRBD2
v_gene: TRBV20-1
j_gene: TRBJ2-1
abundance: few
CDR3nt: TGCAGTGCTAATAGCGGGGGGGCCCACAATGAGCAGTTCTTC
CDR3aa: CSANSGGAHNEQFF

d_gene: .
v_gene: TRBV12-3/TRBV12-4
j_gene: TRBJ2-6
abundance: few
CDR3nt: TGTGCCAGCACCCTGGCTCTGTCTGGGGCCAACGTCCTGACTTTC
CDR3aa: CASTLALSGANVLTF

d_gene: .
v_gene: TRBV15
j_gene: TRBJ1-1
abundance: few
CDR3nt: TGTGCCACCAGCAAAAACAGGGAGACGAACACTGAAGCTTTCTTT
CDR3aa: CATSKNRETNTEAFF

d_gene: TRBD2
v_gene: TRBV10-3
j_gene: TRBJ2-1
abundance: .
CDR3nt: TGTGCCATCTCTAGCGGGGCATACAATGAGCAGTTCTTC
CDR3aa: CAISSGAYNEQFF

d_gene: TRBD1
v_gene: TRBV29-1
j_gene: TRBJ1-1
abundance: many
CDR3nt: TGCAGCGCCGGACAGGGGATAGAAGCTTTCTTT
CDR3aa: CSAGQGIEAFF

d_gene: .
v_gene: TRBV12-3/TRBV12-4
j_gene: TRBJ1-1
abundance: many
CDR3nt: TGTGCCAGCGGGCGGGGGGAAATCACTGAAGCTTTCTTT
CDR3aa: CASGRGEITEAFF

d_gene: TRBD1
v_gene: TRBV4-2
j_gene: TRBJ2-7
abundance: .
CDR3nt: TGTGCCAGCAGCCGGGGACAGGGGATCAACTACGAGCAGTACTTC
CDR3aa: CASSRGQGINYEQYF

d_gene: TRBD2
v_gene: TRBV6-5
j_gene: TRBJ2-1
abundance: many
CDR3nt: TGTGCCAGCAGTGTACTAGCGGGAGTCGGTTCTGGTGAGCAGTTCTTC
CDR3aa: CASSVLAGVGSGEQFF

d_gene: .
v_gene: TRBV24-1
j_gene: TRBJ1-5
abundance: .
CDR3nt: TGTGCCACCAGTGACGTAACAGTTAATCAGCCCCAGCATTTT
CDR3aa: CATSDVTVNQPQHF

d_gene: TRBD2
v_gene: TRBV7-2
j_gene: TRBJ2-2
abundance: .
CDR3nt: TGTGCCAGCAGAAGCCCAGCGGGAGGCAACACCGGGGAGCAGTTTTTT
CDR3aa: CASRSPAGGNTGEQFF

d_gene: TRBD2
v_gene: TRBV6-2/TRBV6-3
j_gene: TRBJ2-4
abundance: .
CDR3nt: TGTGCCAGCAGTTACTCGATTCTAGCGGGGGAACCCAAAAACATTCAGTACTTC
CDR3aa: CASSYSILAGEPKNIQYF

d_gene: .
v_gene: TRBV19
j_gene: TRBJ1-5
abundance: few
CDR3nt: TGTGCCAGTAGTAATCCAGGGGATCGACAGCCCCAGCATTTT
CDR3aa: CASSNPGDRQPQHF

d_gene: .
v_gene: TRBV10-3
j_gene: TRBJ2-2
abundance: .
CDR3nt: TGTGCCATCAGCCGGGGCGCGGACACCGGGGAGCTGTTTTTT
CDR3aa: CAISRGADTGELFF